The 5 T cell receptor beta chains listed next were all sequenced from one sample in a study of blood T cell repertoires in COVID-19. The assay was immunoSEQ multiplex PCR, and TCRdb's table has in-frame clones only and misses some. The data contain around 99,000 clones, 60% to 85% of them seen just once; the ten biggest clones take up 15% to 20%. The sequenced material came from peripheral blood. The receptors here all came from a woman of 80 years or more with active or convalescent COVID-19.

CDR3 DNA: TGTGCCACCAGCAGAGATCAGGACAAGACCAGAAGAACCGGGGAGCTGTTTTTT. Amino acids: CATSRDQDKTRRTGELFF. This chain joins TRBV15 and TRBJ2-2, with a weak D call TRBD1 (5 bases). The CDR3 is 18 amino acids. The V end was cut by 0 bases, the J end by 5 bases, with 19 bases between. The germline V gene encodes CDR1 LNHNV and CDR2 YYDKDF (reference sequence).

The chain is built from TRBV2 and TRBJ2-7; D possibly corresponds to TRBD2 (7 bases). V was pared by 6 bases and J by 6 bases, with 12 bases between. Germline-derived CDR1 and CDR2 are SNHLY and FYNNEI. This CDR3 spans 12 amino acids. This chain's CDR3 is CASRRGGAEQYF. CDR3 bases: TGTGCCAGCAGGAGGGGGGGCGCCGAGCAGTACTTC.

The J gene is TRBJ2-7, the V gene TRBV30; 13 positions match TRBD2. V was pared by 0 bases and J by 1 base, with 6 bases of the junction left unmatched. CDR3 length: 17 amino acids. Per germline, CDR1 GTSNPN and CDR2 SVGIG (reference sequence). The CDR3 region is CAWSVRLAGGGSYEQYF. CDR3 bases: TGTGCCTGGAGTGTCAGACTAGCGGGAGGTGGTTCCTACGAGCAGTACTTC.

The rearrangement uses TRBV6-5 and TRBJ1-2, with D possibly matching TRBD1 (5 bases). This CDR3 is 15 amino acids long. CDR1 and CDR2 from the germline V gene are MNHEY and SVGAGI. Trimming pared 5 bases from V and 9 bases from J, leaving 22 bases between. The CDR3 is CASSTRDWPINSYTF. DNA of the CDR3: TGTGCCAGCAGTACCCGGGACTGGCCTATTAATAGCTACACCTTC.

V is TRBV29-1 and J is TRBJ1-2; TRBD1 agrees at 8 bases. The CDR3 loop spans 14 amino acids. Germline values: CDR1 SQVTM, CDR2 ANQGSEA. With V trimmed by 6 bases and J by 6 bases, 12 bases remained unmatched. The CDR3: CSVTSDRGGNGYTF. The CDR3 nucleotides read TGCAGCGTCACCTCCGACAGGGGAGGCAATGGCTACACCTTC.